This T cell receptor (beta chain) originates from a study of human CD8 memory T cell subsets. Whole-study results and caveats: Compared with precursor exhausted T cells, stem-like memory T cells were suggested by Chao1 estimates to be more diverse.

Scientists made TCR beta libraries using UMI-labeled 5' RACE. The authors' processing: Each TCR beta library held between about 2,600 and 18,000 functional CDR3 beta clonotypes. TCRdb reprocessed the 5' RACE reads, with one entry per CDR3 protein and no DNA. TCRdb, rather than the study authors, made the V and J calls. The sample shows approximately 12,000 distinct CDR3 sequences, and 8.6% sits with its ten largest clones. Comments on this clonotype: Its specificity is unknown.

The length of the CDR3 is 14 residues. Germline V gene sequence: CDR1 MDHEN, CDR2 SYDVKM. The sequenced material came from CD8+ T cells from PBMCs. V is TRBV28 and J is TRBJ1-1. The receptor was isolated from a human donor in good health. CDR3 protein: CASSLSRGYTEAFF.